One and the same sample provided the 26 T cell receptor beta chains below, sequenced in a study of CD8+CD57+ T cells in acquired aplastic anemia. Genomic DNA constituted the template upon which TCR beta VDJ and CDR3 profiling was performed. TCRdb reprocessed the reads with MiXCR, giving one entry per CDR3 protein. Here the sample spans roughly 40,000 distinct CDR3 sequences, approximately 67% being singletons. Sequencing used sorted CD4+, CD8+, or CD8+CD57+ T cells (not recorded which) from PBMCs. The receptors derive from a human donor in good health, serving as a control.

The chain joins TRBV20-1 to TRBJ1-6; D is uncertain. The length of the CDR3 is 10 residues. Trimming stripped 0 bases from V and 13 bases from J, with 4 bases between. Germline loops: CDR1 DFQATT, CDR2 SNEGSKA (reference sequence). CDR3 amino acids: CSAREWPLHF. The CDR3 DNA sequence: TGCAGTGCTAGAGAATGGCCCCTCCACTTT.

This clonotype was recorded at least ten times. V usage is TRBV4-3 and J usage is TRBJ1-4; tentative D call: TRBD1 (5 bases). Looked up from germline, CDR1 is LGHNA and CDR2 is YSLEER. V lost 0 bases to trimming and J lost 8 bases, with 16 bases between them. CDR3 size: 16 residues. The CDR3 loop reads CASSQDQIGGWEKLFF. CDR3 in DNA: TGCGCCAGCAGCCAAGATCAAATTGGGGGTTGGGAAAAACTGTTTTTT.

This rearrangement joins TRBV2 to TRBJ2-5; tentative D call: TRBD1 (9 bases). Trimming took 8 bases from V and 5 from J, leaving 18 bases between them. Germline loops: CDR1 SNHLY, CDR2 FYNNEI. The CDR3 is 14 residues long. The CDR3 reads CASGTGGGGETQYF. CDR3 nucleotide sequence: TGTGCCAGCGGTACAGGGGGCGGGGGGGAGACCCAGTACTTC.

This clonotype was counted at least ten times. The chain combines TRBV7-6 with TRBJ1-1; D might be TRBD1 (5 bases). Germline V gene data show CDR1 as SGHVS and CDR2 as FNYEAQ. The CDR3 spans 13 residues. V was pared by 1 base and J by 8 bases, with 11 bases between. CDR3: CASSLGGLREAFF. CDR3 DNA: TGTGCCAGCAGCTTAGGGGGCCTTCGCGAAGCTTTCTTT.

Concerning this clonotype itself: Without the conserved terminal phenylalanine or tryptophan, this CDR3 likely stems from a read error. The chain combines TRBV2 with TRBJ1-1; unclear D gene. Trimming shortened V by 4 bases and J by 1 base, and 10 bases separated the two germline ends. The CDR3 totals 14 residues. Germline V gene data show CDR1 as SNHLY and CDR2 as FYNNEI. CDR3 nucleotides: TGTGCCAGCAGTGGTCTGGTCGGGAACACTGAAGCTTTCTCT. This sequence encodes CASSGLVGNTEAFS.

V and J are TRBV15 and TRBJ1-3, with D possibly TRBD1 on 5 matching bases. V dropped 0 bases and J dropped 9 bases, with 6 bases sitting between them. The CDR3 runs to 12 residues. Germline V gene sequence: CDR1 LNHNV, CDR2 YYDKDF (reference sequence). As DNA, the CDR3 is TGTGCCACCAGCAGAGATAGGGGCACCATATATTTT. It encodes CATSRDRGTIYF.

The chain recombines TRBV7-3 with TRBJ2-6; no reliable D call. Looked up from germline, CDR1 is SGHTA and CDR2 is FQGTGA. The CDR3 loop spans 15 amino acids. The V end was cut by 5 bases, the J end by 2 bases, with 10 bases between. DNA of the CDR3: TGTGCCAGCAGCGAGACCGTTACTGGGGCCAACGTCCTGACTTTC. Translation: CASSETVTGANVLTF.

The chain is built from TRBV24-1 and TRBJ1-2; no firm D call. The CDR3 is made up of 12 amino acids. The germline V and J ends were trimmed by 7 bases and 12 bases, with 17 bases remaining between them. Germline values: CDR1 KGHDR, CDR2 SFDVKD. CDR3 amino acids: CATRRYRCQDTF. The DNA for the CDR3 is TGTGCCACCAGGCGGTACCGGTGCCAGGACACCTTC.

V usage is TRBV7-2 and J usage is TRBJ2-7; tentative D call: TRBD2 (7 bases). Trimming stripped 8 bases from V and 0 bases from J, with 11 bases between. Germline V gene lookup returns CDR1 SGHTA and CDR2 FQGNSA. This CDR3 comprises 13 residues. Written as DNA, the CDR3 is TGTGCCAGCGGAGGGGGGGCCTCCTACGAGCAGTACTTC. Protein product: CASGGGASYEQYF.

The chain is built from TRBV24-1 and TRBJ2-3, with D possibly matching TRBD2 (5 bases). The CDR3 consists of 14 residues. The germline V gene encodes CDR1 KGHDR and CDR2 SFDVKD. Trimming took off 5 bases at V and 2 bases at J, with 10 bases between the two ends. The DNA of the CDR3 is TGTGCCACCAGTGGTCGGGGTCACACAGATACGCAGTATTTT. Its protein product is CATSGRGHTDTQYF.

Written as DNA, the CDR3 is TGTGCCAGCAGTGAAGTGCAGGGTGTCTTCGAGCAGTACTTC. This sequence encodes CASSEVQGVFEQYF. The genes are TRBV2 and TRBJ2-7; D is possibly TRBD1 (5 bases). Germline V gene sequence: CDR1 SNHLY, CDR2 FYNNEI. The CDR3 consists of 14 residues. The V end lost 1 base, the J end lost 6 bases, and 13 bases lay between the germline ends. The whole variable domain, filled in from reference TRBV2 and TRBJ2-7, reads EPEVTQTPSHQVTQMGQEVILRCVPISNHLYFYWYRQILGQKVEFLVSFYNNEISEKSEIFDDQFSVERPDGSNFTLKIRSTKLEDSAMYFCASSEVQGVFEQYFGPGTRLTVT.

This clonotype has a handful of counts. The chain recombines TRBV10-3 with TRBJ1-2; D call uncertain. Trimming pared 4 bases from V and 0 bases from J, leaving 6 bases between. In germline, CDR1 is ENHRY, CDR2 SYGVKD. The CDR3 contains 13 residues. The CDR3 protein is CAISGHPNYGYTF. The CDR3 DNA is TGTGCCATCAGTGGCCATCCTAACTATGGCTACACCTTC.

This clonotype was observed a handful of times. The chain recombines TRBV4-3 with TRBJ2-1; 9 bases match TRBD1. The CDR3 is 15 amino acids. Germline CDR1 and CDR2: LGHNA and YSLEER. J lost 3 bases, V lost 1 base, and 1 base had no gene match. CDR3 sequence: CASSQVGQGYNEQFF. As DNA, the CDR3 is TGCGCCAGCAGCCAAGTGGGACAGGGCTACAATGAGCAGTTCTTC.

V is TRBV15 and J is TRBJ2-3; D gene ambiguous. Germline assignment: CDR1 LNHNV and CDR2 YYDKDF (reference sequence). The length of the CDR3 is 13 residues. Trimming removed 9 bases at V and 1 base at J, with 11 bases between. CDR3 amino acids: CATKGYGTDTQYF. The CDR3 DNA is TGTGCCACGAAAGGATATGGCACAGATACGCAGTATTTT.

The CDR3: CASSEETRGGGTLHF. The CDR3 DNA sequence: TGTGCCAGCAGTGAAGAAACCCGAGGGGGAGGCACCCTCCACTTT. The chain links TRBV2 to TRBJ1-6; D perhaps matches TRBD1 (6 bases). The CDR3 runs to 15 residues. Trimming cost V 1 base and J 14 bases, with 18 bases left between them. Germline V CDR1 and CDR2: SNHLY, FYNNEI.

The chain couples TRBV7-9 to TRBJ2-7; either TRBD1 or TRBD2 may supply D (5 bases each). Trimming removed 1 base at V and 2 bases at J, with 12 bases between. This CDR3 spans 15 amino acids. Germline V lookup: CDR1 SEHNR, CDR2 FQNEAQ (reference sequence). CDR3 amino acids: CASSLVWDVTYEQYF. In nucleotides, the CDR3 is TGTGCCAGCAGCTTAGTGTGGGACGTAACCTACGAGCAGTACTTC.

A note on this clonotype: The conserved closing phenylalanine or tryptophan is absent in this CDR3, likely reflecting a read error. This chain links TRBV7-9 with TRBJ2-7; TRBD1 agrees at 7 bases. The germline gives CDR1 SEHNR, CDR2 FQNEAQ (reference sequence). This CDR3 is 14 amino acids long. V lost 5 bases to trimming and J lost 2 bases; unmatched junction nucleotides: 6. The CDR3 nucleotides are TGTGCCAGCAGCAGCCGGGACAGTACCTACGAGCAGTACTCC. It encodes CASSSRDSTYEQYS.

This chain uses TRBV20-1 with TRBJ2-2, with D unclear. From germline, CDR1 is DFQATT and CDR2 SNEGSKA (reference sequence). CDR3 length: 14 residues. The germline V and J ends were trimmed by 3 bases and 0 bases, with 8 bases remaining between them. The chain's CDR3 is CSASVTANTGELFF. DNA of the CDR3: TGCAGTGCTAGCGTCACTGCGAACACCGGGGAGCTGTTTTTT.

This rearrangement joins TRBV15 to TRBJ2-5; perhaps D is TRBD1 or TRBD2 (5 bases each). Germline V gene lookup returns CDR1 LNHNV and CDR2 YYDKDF (reference sequence). This CDR3 is built from 13 residues. Trimming removed 3 bases at V and 0 bases at J, with 5 bases between. DNA of the CDR3: TGTGCCACCAGCAGGGGGGACCAAGAGACCCAGTACTTC. It specifies CATSRGDQETQYF.

This chain joins TRBV24-1 and TRBJ2-7; no definite D call. Germline V gene sequence: CDR1 KGHDR, CDR2 SFDVKD. Trimming left V 8 bases short and J 2 bases short, with 9 bases between. CDR3 length: 12 residues. CDR3 region: CATTDRAYEQYF. CDR3 coding DNA: TGTGCCACCACCGATAGGGCCTACGAGCAGTACTTC.

The V and J genes are TRBV5-1 and TRBJ1-5; 9 nucleotides agree with TRBD1. The ends lost 3 bases at V and 6 bases at J; junction bases unmatched: 4. The CDR3 contains 14 residues. Germline CDR1 and CDR2: SGHRS and YFSETQ. CDR3 nucleotide sequence: TGCGCCAGCAGCTCCGGACAGGGGACTCAGCCCCAGCATTTT. Its protein product is CASSSGQGTQPQHF.

V and J are TRBV7-2 and TRBJ2-5; D ambiguous. CDR1 is SGHTA, CDR2 FQGNSA, per germline. Trimming pared 4 bases from V and 7 bases from J, leaving 13 bases between. The CDR3 is 13 residues long. As DNA, the CDR3 is TGTGCCAGCAGCTCTGTACCGGGTGGGACCCAGTACTTC. Its protein is CASSSVPGGTQYF.

This rearrangement joins TRBV19 to TRBJ1-5; D is ambiguous. Deletions cut 7 bases from V and 9 bases from J, with 16 bases between. The CDR3 extends over 13 amino acids. Germline V gene sequence: CDR1 LNHDA, CDR2 SQIVND (reference sequence). CDR3 sequence: CASTPTIAGPQHF. In DNA form, the CDR3 reads TGTGCCAGTACCCCGACAATCGCGGGGCCCCAGCATTTT.

This chain connects TRBV14 to TRBJ1-3; D may be TRBD1 (5 bases). The CDR3 covers 14 residues. The germline CDR1 and CDR2 sequences are SGHDN and FVKESK. The V gene lost 0 bases and the J gene lost 9 bases, with 12 bases spanning the gap. The CDR3 sequence is CASSQERRGGTIYF. In DNA form, the CDR3 reads TGTGCCAGCAGCCAAGAACGTAGGGGAGGCACCATATATTTT.

This sequence joins TRBV15 and TRBJ1-2; no clear D. The CDR3 is 16 residues long. CDR1 and CDR2 from the germline V gene are LNHNV and YYDKDF (reference sequence). Trimming cost V 0 bases and J 2 bases, with 13 bases left between them. The CDR3, as DNA: TGTGCCACCAGCAGAGATTTCGGGCAGGTCAACTATGGCTACACCTTC. Translation: CATSRDFGQVNYGYTF.

This clonotype occurred many times. CDR3 residues: CASSVVSAYNEQFF. DNA of the CDR3: TGTGCCAGCAGCGTAGTATCAGCCTACAATGAGCAGTTCTTC. The gene calls are TRBV9 and TRBJ2-1; no firm D call. CDR1 is SGDLS, CDR2 YYNGEE, per germline. The CDR3 totals 14 residues. The V end lost 0 bases, the J end lost 2 bases, and 6 bases lay between the germline ends.